This T cell receptor (beta chain) comes out of a study of Ad26.COV2.S vaccination and SARS-CoV-2 variants (dated by TCRdb to about 2021). Background for the entire study: Sequencing of the TCRbeta repertoire served to evaluate the specificity and breadth of SARS-CoV-2-reactive T cell receptors following Ad26.COV2.S vaccination. The TCR-sequenced set comprised about 32 samples: around 20 Ad26.COV2.S vaccine recipients, 5 placebo recipients and 8 SARS-CoV-2 convalescent individuals.

The immunoSEQ Assay was used to sequence TCRbeta CDR3 regions. After extraction, genomic DNA underwent amplification by bias-controlled multiplex PCR, followed by high-throughput sequencing. In the paper's pipeline: To quantify the absolute abundance of each unique TCRbeta CDR3 region, sequences were collapsed and filtered. T cell fraction was estimated by normalization of TCRbeta template counts to usable DNA, with usable DNA being measured through amplification of reference genes present in all nucleated cells. Repertoire TCRs were annotated as SARS-CoV-2-specific when V gene, CDR3 amino acid sequence and J gene were exactly matched to a known reactive TCR set. The reference SARS-CoV-2 TCR set was obtained from MIRA and was filtered for enrichment in COVID-19-positive ImmuneCODE repertoires, whereby public or cross-reactive TCRs were removed. Based on the MIRA antigens, annotated TCRs were further analysed at the level of specific ORF or position within ORF. Breadth was defined as annotated unique rearrangements over total unique productive rearrangements; depth was the summed frequency of those rearrangements. Two-sided Wilcoxon rank-sum tests were used to compare TCR breadth between groups. TCRdb holds this immuneACCESS table with in-frame rearrangements only. Some clones are missing; in checked studies, unresolved V genes explain under half, and the rest has no known cause. V, J and clone size derive from that table, while D and trimming were established from the DNA sequence. Within this sample are under 150,000 clones, with roughly 90% of them counted one time only. More than 4.5% of the sample is held by the ten biggest clonotypes.

CDR1 SGHTA and CDR2 FQGNSA are derived from the germline V gene. Measured from the cysteine to the phenylalanine, the CDR3 is 15 residues long. Only the CDR3 part of the read is kept: 45 bases, read in frame from the first base. Relative to germline, V is 1 base shorter and J is 2 bases shorter, with 10 bases between their ends. The sample's time point, from its label and the paper: individuals recovered from natural SARS-CoV-2 infection. About this clone: Its antigen remains undetermined. No base qualities exist here, and no much larger clone lies one base off it.

General findings and caveats noted by the study authors: After vaccination, substantial breadth of spike-specific CD8+ and CD4+ T cell responses was reported. The authors noted that total T cell responses may have been underestimated by the TCR breadth and depth analyses. Non-spike TCR breadth was comparable between vaccine and placebo recipients, consistent with the vaccine containing only spike. Compared with placebo recipients, Ad26.COV2.S recipients showed higher spike-specific TCR breadth (P = 0.0014).

Material: peripheral blood, obtained after recovery from COVID-19. The clonotype was recovered from a human donor who had recovered from COVID-19. The sequence is built from TRBV7-2 and TRBJ2-3; the D gene identity is not certain. CDR3 sequence: CASSLDGLSTDTQYF. The sequenced DNA is TGTGCCAGCAGCTTAGATGGCTTATCCACAGATACGCAGTATTTT.